The sequence of this TCR beta chain was determined in a study of blood T cell repertoires in COVID-19. Study as a whole: The origin of the acute and convalescent COVID-19 samples was the United States, Italy and Spain. In each case, the material was cDNA or gDNA derived from T cells, B-cell-depleted T cells, or PBMCs.

In the original processing: Amplification of reference gene primers provided the estimated nucleated cell counts. TCRdb keeps only in-frame clones here, not all; method: immunoSEQ multiplex PCR. For V, J and clone size, that table is used; D and trimming come from the DNA. In the table there are roughly 260,000 clones, roughly nine tenths of which are singletons. Sequenced: peripheral blood. This clonotype was obtained from a man in his forties who had recovered from COVID-19.

Here the CDR3 reads CASSSAGGYEQYF. CDR3 sequence (DNA): TGTGCCAGCAGCTCGGCGGGAGGGTACGAGCAGTACTTC. The gene calls are TRBV7-2 and TRBJ2-7; 9 bases align to TRBD2. Losses at the gene ends were 4 bases for V and 4 bases for J; bases not matched to a gene: 2. Looked up from germline, CDR1 is SGHTA and CDR2 is FQGNSA. There are 13 residues in the CDR3.